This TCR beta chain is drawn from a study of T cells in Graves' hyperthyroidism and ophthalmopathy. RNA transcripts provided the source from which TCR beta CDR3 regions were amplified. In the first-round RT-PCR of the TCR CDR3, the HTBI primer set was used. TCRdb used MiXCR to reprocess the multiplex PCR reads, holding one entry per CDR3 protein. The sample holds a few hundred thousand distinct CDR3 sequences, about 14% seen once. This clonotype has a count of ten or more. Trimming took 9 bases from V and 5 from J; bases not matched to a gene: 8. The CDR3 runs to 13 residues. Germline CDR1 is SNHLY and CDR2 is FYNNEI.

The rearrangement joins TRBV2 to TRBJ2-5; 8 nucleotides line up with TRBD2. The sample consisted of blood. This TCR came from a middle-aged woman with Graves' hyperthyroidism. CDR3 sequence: CARGAGVGETQYF. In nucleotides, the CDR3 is TGTGCCAGGGGAGCGGGAGTCGGGGAGACCCAGTACTTC.